The clone carrying this T cell receptor (beta chain) has a single count. Its matching antigen is unknown. Unmatched junction bases numbered 4, after V lost 1 base and J lost 1 base. Germline assignment: CDR1 KGHSH and CDR2 LQKENI. There are 15 residues in the CDR3. This sample was taken from a study of T cell responses to AZD1222 COVID-19 vaccine. Findings and limits, study-wide: Distributed over spike, vaccine-associated CD4 TCRs predominated at 160-218 and 743-854.

Method: immunoSEQ multiplex PCR; TCRdb's copy keeps in-frame clones and lacks some. The profile shows more than 150,000 clones, approximately 90% of them singletons. The sequenced sample was peripheral blood, obtained 28 days after the second AZD1222 dose. The chain employs TRBV18 and TRBJ2-7; 7 bases agree with TRBD1. This TCR was recovered from an adult who received the AZD1222 COVID-19 vaccine. The CDR3 DNA sequence: TGTGCCAGCTCACCACAGGGACAGTCATCCTACGAGCAGTACTTC. Amino acid sequence: CASSPQGQSSYEQYF.